This note documents a single T cell receptor (beta chain) sequence. The CDR3 spans 15 residues. Germline assignment: CDR1 SGDLS and CDR2 YYNGEE. Trimming left V 0 bases short and J 6 bases short, with 12 bases between. This entry comes from a study of human T cells and chemical hapten exposure. Study details: The patients, most of them female, presented with alopecia areata, totalis or universalis.

This sample's time point: patch test 1, 2 weeks after DPC sensitization. Regarding treatment: therapeutic diphenylcyclopropenone sensitization with weekly scalp DPC. From the RACE reads, TCRdb called clonotypes with MiXCR, one entry per CDR3 protein. The data show 150,000 to 200,000 distinct CDR3 sequences, with roughly 15% seen just once and 1.5% to 2% held by the top ten. V usage is TRBV9 and J usage is TRBJ1-4; D is possibly TRBD1 (5 bases). The receptor comes from a woman in her 30s with alopecia areata. Some clones in this sample may be carry-over from other donors' samples. The starting material was whole blood, obtained in connection with sensitization to the hapten diphenylcyclopropenone (DPC). The CDR3 reads CASSVGGAGDEKLFF. CDR3 nucleotides: TGTGCCAGCAGCGTAGGAGGGGCAGGAGATGAAAAACTGTTTTTT.